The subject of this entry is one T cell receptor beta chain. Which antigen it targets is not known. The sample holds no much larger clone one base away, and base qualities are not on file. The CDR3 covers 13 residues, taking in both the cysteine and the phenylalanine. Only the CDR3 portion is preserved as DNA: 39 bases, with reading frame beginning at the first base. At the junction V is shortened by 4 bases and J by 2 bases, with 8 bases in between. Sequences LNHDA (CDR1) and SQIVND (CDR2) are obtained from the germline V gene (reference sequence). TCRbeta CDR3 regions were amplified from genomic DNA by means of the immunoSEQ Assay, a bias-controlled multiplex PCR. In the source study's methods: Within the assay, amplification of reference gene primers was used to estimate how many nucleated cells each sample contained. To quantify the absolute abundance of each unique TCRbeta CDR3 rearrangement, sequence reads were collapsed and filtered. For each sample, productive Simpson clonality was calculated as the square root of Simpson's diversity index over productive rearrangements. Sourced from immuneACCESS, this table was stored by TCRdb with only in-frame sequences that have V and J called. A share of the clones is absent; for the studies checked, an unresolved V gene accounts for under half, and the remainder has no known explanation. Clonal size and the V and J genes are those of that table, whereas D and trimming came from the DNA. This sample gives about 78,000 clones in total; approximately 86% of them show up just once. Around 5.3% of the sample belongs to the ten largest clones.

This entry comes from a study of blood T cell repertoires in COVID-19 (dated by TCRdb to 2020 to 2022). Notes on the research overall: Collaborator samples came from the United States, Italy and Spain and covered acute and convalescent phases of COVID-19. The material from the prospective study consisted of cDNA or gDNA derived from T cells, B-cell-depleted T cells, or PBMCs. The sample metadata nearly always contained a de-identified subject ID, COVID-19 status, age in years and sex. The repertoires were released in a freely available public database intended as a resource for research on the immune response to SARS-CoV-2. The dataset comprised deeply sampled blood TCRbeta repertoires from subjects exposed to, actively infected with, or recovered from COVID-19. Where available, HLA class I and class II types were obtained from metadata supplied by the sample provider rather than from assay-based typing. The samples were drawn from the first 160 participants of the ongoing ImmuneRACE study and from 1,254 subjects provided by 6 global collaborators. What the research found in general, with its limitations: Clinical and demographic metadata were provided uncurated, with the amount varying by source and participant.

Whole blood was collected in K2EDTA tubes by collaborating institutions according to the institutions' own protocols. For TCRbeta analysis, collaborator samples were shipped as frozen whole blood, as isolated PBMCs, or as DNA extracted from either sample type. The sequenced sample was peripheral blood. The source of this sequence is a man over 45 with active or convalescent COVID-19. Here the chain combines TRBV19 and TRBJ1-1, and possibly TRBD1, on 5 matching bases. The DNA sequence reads TGTGCCAGTAGTAAGACAGCAAACACTGAAGCTTTCTTT. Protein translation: CASSKTANTEAFF.